Each of the 26 T cell receptor beta chains below was sequenced from the same sample in a study of blood T cell repertoires in COVID-19. TCRdb's copy holds only in-frame clones and misses some; the assay was immunoSEQ multiplex PCR. The sample contains tens of thousands of clones, under 95% of which appear only once. The source material was peripheral blood. The receptors originated from a human donor in a cohort sampled during active COVID-19.

This rearrangement joins TRBV11-2 to TRBJ2-7, with D perhaps TRBD2 (7 bases). The CDR3 sequence is 16 residues long. From germline, CDR1 is SGHAT and CDR2 FQNNGV. The V end was cut by 5 bases, the J end by 2 bases, with 19 bases between. This CDR3 reads CASSPIRGAAPYEQYF. The CDR3 DNA follows: TGTGCCAGCAGCCCCATTCGGGGGGCGGCCCCCTACGAGCAGTACTTC.

The genes are TRBV24-1 and TRBJ2-2; 15 bases map to TRBD2. CDR1 is KGHDR, CDR2 SFDVKD, per germline. This CDR3 is built from 19 residues. V gave up 5 bases and J gave up 4 bases; unmatched junction bases: 10. Here the CDR3 DNA reads TGTGCCACCAGTGCGCCCGGGACTAGCGGGGGGCAGGGCACCGGGGAGCTGTTTTTT. Its translation: CATSAPGTSGGQGTGELFF.

This clone was observed a single time. V gene TRBV28 combines with J gene TRBJ1-1; a weak D match, TRBD1 (5 bases). V was pared by 6 bases and J by 4 bases, with 18 bases between. The CDR3 is 15 amino acids. CDR1 and CDR2 from the germline V gene are MDHEN and SYDVKM. The CDR3 region has the DNA TGTGCCAGCAGACTCTTACAGGCCCGTACCACTGAAGCTTTCTTT. It is translated as CASRLLQARTTEAFF.

The V and J genes are TRBV18 and TRBJ2-7; perhaps TRBD2 as D (5 bases). Germline V gene data show CDR1 as KGHSH and CDR2 as LQKENI. Deletions cut 5 bases from V and 6 bases from J, with 14 bases between. This CDR3 is built from 13 residues. The CDR3 nucleotides read TGTGCCAGCTCATTTACGGGGAAACCCGAGCAGTACTTC. Encoded protein: CASSFTGKPEQYF.

This clone was seen a single time. V gene TRBV11-2 combines with J gene TRBJ1-2, with TRBD1 matching 9 bases. CDR3 length equals 18 residues. Germline V CDR1 and CDR2: SGHAT, FQNNGV. V lost 4 bases, J lost 7 bases, and 19 bases stayed unmatched. CDR3 loop: CASSSPRGQTGGASGYTF. The CDR3 DNA sequence: TGTGCCAGCAGCTCCCCCAGGGGACAAACAGGGGGCGCGTCTGGCTACACCTTC. The variable domain in full, with the rest retrieved from reference TRBV11-2 and TRBJ1-2, is EAGVAQSPRYKIIEKRQSVAFWCNPISGHATLYWYQQILGQGPKLLIQFQNNGVVDDSQLPKDRFSAERLKGVDSTLKIQPAKLEDSAVYLCASSSPRGQTGGASGYTFGSGTRLTVV.

This chain uses TRBV9 with TRBJ1-1; D possibly corresponds to TRBD1 (6 bases). From germline, CDR1 is SGDLS and CDR2 YYNGEE. The length of the CDR3 is 16 residues. With 6 bases removed from V and 2 bases from J, the gap between germline ends came to 20 bases. The CDR3 DNA sequence: TGTGCCAGCACCCTCCTTTCGGACAGCCCCAACACTGAAGCTTTCTTT. The encoded protein is CASTLLSDSPNTEAFF.

The V call is TRBV10-2, the J call TRBJ1-1; D remains ambiguous. Trimming removed 6 bases at V and 4 bases at J, with 12 bases between. The CDR3 consists of 13 residues. The germline gives CDR1 WSHSY, CDR2 SAAADI. The CDR3 protein is CASRRNLVTEAFF. Written as DNA, the CDR3 is TGCGCCAGCAGGAGAAATTTAGTCACTGAAGCTTTCTTT.

The CDR3 nucleotides are TGTGCCAGCAGCCTCACAGGGGGCACATCACCCCTCCACTTT. This codes for CASSLTGGTSPLHF. The V gene is TRBV27, the J gene TRBJ1-6; 9 nucleotides align to TRBD1. J lost 10 bases, V lost 6 bases, and 7 bases had no gene match. Germline V gene data show CDR1 as MNHEY and CDR2 as SMNVEV (reference sequence). This CDR3 comprises 14 residues.

This rearrangement joins TRBV11-2 to TRBJ2-7, with D tentatively TRBD1 (5 bases). Trimming pared 5 bases from V and 2 bases from J, leaving 16 bases between. CDR3 length: 15 amino acids. Germline V gene lookup returns CDR1 SGHAT and CDR2 FQNNGV. In DNA form, the CDR3 reads TGTGCCAGCAGCCCCAGGAGAGACAGAGCCTACGAGCAGTACTTC. Protein product: CASSPRRDRAYEQYF.

The sample holds one count of this clone. This sequence joins TRBV27 and TRBJ2-7; 9 bases fit TRBD1. The CDR3 extends over 15 amino acids. The V and J ends lost 5 bases and 3 bases, in that order; junction bases with no gene match: 8. Germline CDR1 MNHEY, CDR2 SMNVEV (reference sequence). The CDR3 DNA follows: TGTGCCAGCAGTAGCGGGACAGGGCAATACTACGAGCAGTACTTC. Translating gives CASSSGTGQYYEQYF.

The gene calls are TRBV7-2 and TRBJ1-3; unclear D gene. Trimming shortened V by 0 bases and J by 9 bases, and 9 bases separated the two germline ends. This CDR3 has 13 amino acids. The germline gives CDR1 SGHTA, CDR2 FQGNSA. The DNA of the CDR3 is TGTGCCAGCAGCTTAGCGAACAGCCCCACCATATATTTT. Translating gives CASSLANSPTIYF.

The chain links TRBV5-1 to TRBJ1-2; the match to TRBD1 covers 7 bases. Looked up from germline, CDR1 is SGHRS and CDR2 is YFSETQ. Germline trimming cut 3 bases from V and 6 bases from J; bases unmatched to any gene: 14. The CDR3 is made up of 16 amino acids. The DNA for the CDR3 is TGCGCCAGCAGCTGGTCCCCCTACAGGGGAACGGATGGCTACACCTTC. Its protein product is CASSWSPYRGTDGYTF.

The chain employs TRBV30 and TRBJ1-3, with 9 nucleotides matching TRBD1. The CDR3 loop spans 13 amino acids. Germline trimming cut 7 bases from V and 3 bases from J; bases unmatched to any gene: 4. Germline lookup yields CDR1 GTSNPN and CDR2 SVGIG (reference sequence). Here the CDR3 DNA reads TGTGCCTTCGGACAGGGGAGTGGAAACACCATATATTTT. Translation: CAFGQGSGNTIYF.

The chain has TRBV5-5 and TRBJ1-2, with D uncertain. The germline V and J ends were trimmed by 0 bases and 6 bases, with 12 bases remaining between them. The germline gives CDR1 SGHKS, CDR2 YYEKEE (reference sequence). The CDR3 is made up of 14 amino acids. CDR3 sequence reads: CASSLDLKTNGYTF. The CDR3 bases are TGTGCCAGCAGCTTGGATCTAAAAACTAATGGCTACACCTTC.

The chain uses TRBV5-1 and TRBJ2-1, with 9 bases aligning to TRBD1. In germline, CDR1 is SGHRS, CDR2 YFSETQ. The V gene end was trimmed by 4 bases and the J gene end by 3 bases; junction bases not matched to a gene: 5. The CDR3 has 15 residues. CDR3 sequence reads: CASSGPGQGYNEQFF. The CDR3 DNA follows: TGCGCCAGCAGCGGTCCGGGACAGGGCTACAATGAGCAGTTCTTC.

The DNA for the CDR3 is TGTGCCAGCAGTTACGTCGGGTCCACTGAAGCTTTCTTT. Its protein is CASSYVGSTEAFF. J is TRBJ1-1 and V is TRBV6-5; D gene uncertain. This CDR3 is 13 amino acids long. The V end was cut by 2 bases, the J end by 4 bases, with 8 bases between. Germline lookup yields CDR1 MNHEY and CDR2 SVGAGI.

This chain uses TRBV7-3 with TRBJ1-3, with TRBD1 matching over 7 bases. This CDR3 comprises 15 residues. V shed 5 bases and J 6 bases; nucleotides not matched to a gene: 10. In germline, CDR1 is SGHTA, CDR2 FQGTGA. The CDR3 region has the DNA TGTGCCAGCAGCCCTTCGGCGGGACAGTCAAACACCATATATTTT. Its protein is CASSPSAGQSNTIYF.

V gene TRBV7-2 combines with J gene TRBJ2-7, with D perhaps TRBD1 (6 bases). CDR1 and CDR2 (germline): SGHTA, FQGNSA. Deletions cut 4 bases from V and 2 bases from J, with 15 bases between. The CDR3 loop spans 15 amino acids. This CDR3 is CASSYTGMGTYEQYF. Here the CDR3 DNA reads TGTGCCAGCAGCTATACAGGGATGGGCACCTACGAGCAGTACTTC.

The chain has TRBV6-5 and TRBJ1-4, with 9 bases fitting TRBD1. Looked up from germline, CDR1 is MNHEY and CDR2 is SVGAGI. With 5 bases clipped from V and 6 bases from J, the junction kept 7 bases outside the gene matches. The CDR3 contains 15 residues. The CDR3 sequence is CASSRLTGGDEKLFF. The DNA of the CDR3 is TGTGCCAGCAGTAGGCTGACAGGGGGAGATGAAAAACTGTTTTTT.

This chain links TRBV2 with TRBJ2-7; D gene unclear. Trimming cost V 5 bases and J 0 bases, with 14 bases left between them. This CDR3 comprises 15 residues. CDR1 is SNHLY, CDR2 FYNNEI, per germline. The CDR3 loop is CASSLTRPSSYEQYF. As DNA, the CDR3 is TGTGCCAGCAGTCTAACGAGGCCCTCCTCCTACGAGCAGTACTTC.

This chain joins TRBV2 and TRBJ1-6, with TRBD1 matching over 10 bases. V lost 4 bases, J lost 9 bases, and 9 bases stayed unmatched. Germline V CDR1 and CDR2: SNHLY, FYNNEI. The CDR3 length is 16 residues. The DNA of the CDR3 is TGTGCCAGCAGTGCAAGACAGGGGGCGGTCGGTTCACCCCTCCACTTT. This sequence encodes CASSARQGAVGSPLHF.

The chain combines TRBV12-3 or TRBV12-4 with TRBJ2-7; D not resolved. V was clipped by 1 base and J by 5 bases, with 6 bases between them. The length of the CDR3 is 12 residues. CDR3 in DNA: TGTGCCAGCAGTTTAGGCGGCAACGAGCAGTACTTC. Translation: CASSLGGNEQYF.

The V and J genes are TRBV9 and TRBJ1-1; 11 bases line up with TRBD1. After removal of 4 bases from V and 6 bases from J, the junction contained 8 bases not matched to a gene. The CDR3 covers 15 residues. Germline CDR1 and CDR2: SGDLS and YYNGEE. The CDR3 is CASSPRTGGSAEAFF. Here the CDR3 DNA reads TGTGCCAGCAGCCCACGGACAGGGGGCAGCGCTGAAGCTTTCTTT.

CDR3 protein: CASSHERRSSGANVLTF. The CDR3 DNA follows: TGCGCCAGCAGCCACGAGCGGCGGAGCTCTGGGGCCAACGTCCTGACTTTC. The chain employs TRBV4-1 and TRBJ2-6, with D perhaps TRBD2 (5 bases). The germline gives CDR1 MGHRA, CDR2 YSYEKL. This CDR3 comprises 17 residues. Trimming removed 3 bases from V and 0 bases from J, with 12 bases in between.

The chain recombines TRBV12-5 with TRBJ2-7; 9 bases are shared with TRBD1. Unmatched junction bases numbered 18, after V lost 0 bases and J lost 0 bases. Germline V gene sequence: CDR1 LGHNT, CDR2 FRNRAP. This CDR3 is 21 amino acids long. CDR3 region: CASGLVSAINRDRDTSYEQYF. CDR3 in DNA: TGTGCTAGTGGTTTGGTCTCCGCCATAAACCGGGACAGGGATACCTCCTACGAGCAGTACTTC.

In DNA form, the CDR3 reads TGTGCCAGCCGGGTAGGACAGAACTATGGCTACACCTTC. Amino acids: CASRVGQNYGYTF. The V and J genes are TRBV27 and TRBJ1-2; perhaps TRBD1 as D (6 bases). The CDR3 contains 13 residues. CDR1 and CDR2 (germline): MNHEY, SMNVEV (reference sequence). Trimming took 8 bases from V and 2 from J, leaving 12 bases between them.